The 22 T cell receptor beta chains listed next were all sequenced from one sample in a study of cytomegalovirus exposure and HLA in healthy donors. Both 60 Vbeta primers and 13 Jbeta primers went into the PCR. The data were produced by immunoSEQ multiplex PCR, yet TCRdb's version contains in-frame clones alone and is incomplete. The sample lists around 97,000 clones, 70% to 75% seen once, with over 3% in the top ten. Sequenced input: PBMCs. The receptors derive from a man between 40 and 49 years old in good health and CMV-seronegative.

This chain links TRBV10-3 with TRBJ1-6; TRBD1 might be the D (5 bases). Germline CDR1 and CDR2: ENHRY and SYGVKD. The CDR3 is made up of 13 amino acids. V was pared by 11 bases and J by 9 bases, with 17 bases between. CDR3 nucleotide sequence: TGTGCCGTATCGGGGGAGGTTCGTTCACCCCTCCACTTT. Its protein product is CAVSGEVRSPLHF.

The V call is TRBV9, the J call TRBJ1-4, with a weak D call TRBD1 (6 bases). V was clipped by 2 bases and J by 8 bases, with 13 bases between them. The CDR3 contains 14 residues. Germline loops: CDR1 SGDLS, CDR2 YYNGEE. CDR3 bases: TGTGCCAGCAGCGTTTCTTCAGGGGACGAAAAACTGTTTTTT. It is translated as CASSVSSGDEKLFF.

This clone came up a few times. V gene TRBV19 combines with J gene TRBJ1-2, with D uncertain. V was pared by 3 bases and J by 7 bases, with 12 bases between. The CDR3 consists of 13 residues. Germline V lookup: CDR1 LNHDA, CDR2 SQIVND (reference sequence). CDR3 nucleotide sequence: TGTGCCAGTAGTATCTTCAGGAATGGTGGCTACACCTTC. Protein product: CASSIFRNGGYTF.

This chain joins TRBV5-1 and TRBJ2-1; TRBD2 agrees at 7 bases. Germline assignment: CDR1 SGHRS and CDR2 YFSETQ. CDR3 size: 16 residues. V lost 5 bases, J lost 1 base, and 9 bases stayed unmatched. The CDR3 region has the DNA TGCGCCAGCAGGCTCTCCGCCGGGGGGTCCTACAATGAGCAGTTCTTC. Translation gives CASRLSAGGSYNEQFF.

This clone was counted between two and nine times. As DNA, the CDR3 is TGTGCCAGCTCACCTTACAGGGGAAGGAGGAACACTGAAGCTTTCTTT. Protein: CASSPYRGRRNTEAFF. This sequence joins TRBV18 and TRBJ1-1; 7 nucleotides match TRBD1. The CDR3 totals 16 residues. V shed 3 bases and J 1 base; nucleotides not matched to a gene: 8. The V gene's germline CDR1 is KGHSH and CDR2 LQKENI.

With respect to this clone: The same CDR3 arises from other DNA sequences in this sample as well. The J gene is TRBJ2-2, the V gene TRBV6-6; the match to TRBD1 covers 7 bases. The V gene's germline CDR1 is MNHNY and CDR2 SVGAGI (reference sequence). V was pared by 6 bases and J by 14 bases, with 18 bases of the junction left unmatched. The CDR3 contains 15 residues. CDR3 nucleotide sequence: TGTGCCAGCAGACATCGGGCAGGGGGAGATGAGGAACTGTTTTTT. Protein sequence: CASRHRAGGDEELFF.

The chain has TRBV7-6 and TRBJ2-1; 7 nucleotides match TRBD2. The CDR3 consists of 18 residues. Germline loops: CDR1 SGHVS, CDR2 FNYEAQ. J was trimmed by 6 bases and V by 1 base; bases with no gene match: 15. The CDR3 DNA sequence: TGTGCCAGCAGCTTAGATTTCCTCGGGGAGGGACTACTCAATGAGCAGTTCTTC. Translated, it gives CASSLDFLGEGLLNEQFF.

The rearrangement links TRBV9 to TRBJ1-5; 10 nucleotides line up with TRBD1. In germline, CDR1 is SGDLS, CDR2 YYNGEE. The J segment lost 8 bases and the V segment lost 5 bases, leaving 7 bases of the junction unmatched. This CDR3 has 14 residues. DNA for the CDR3: TGTGCCAGCAGAGCTGACAGGGGGCGTGAGCCCCAGCATTTT. This sequence encodes CASRADRGREPQHF.

The chain couples TRBV5-4 to TRBJ2-3, with a possible D match to TRBD2 (7 bases). Trimming took 4 bases from V and 3 from J, leaving 12 bases between them. Germline CDR1 reads SGHNT; CDR2 reads YYREEE (reference sequence). The CDR3 is made up of 14 amino acids. CDR3 sequence (DNA): TGTGCCAGCAGCACGCGGGGGCGTACAGATACGCAGTATTTT. Its translation: CASSTRGRTDTQYF.

The chain is built from TRBV19 and TRBJ2-2; 8 nucleotides align to TRBD2. V lost 8 bases to trimming and J lost 3 bases; unmatched junction nucleotides: 14. There are 17 residues in the CDR3. In germline, CDR1 is LNHDA, CDR2 SQIVND (reference sequence). CDR3 DNA: TGTGCCAGTTGTTACCTAGCGGGCCACGGGGACACCGGGGAGCTGTTTTTT. Translating it yields CASCYLAGHGDTGELFF.

The rearrangement uses TRBV9 and TRBJ1-6; the match to TRBD1 covers 7 bases. Germline-derived CDR1 and CDR2 are SGDLS and YYNGEE. The CDR3 sequence is 15 residues long. J lost 9 bases, V lost 3 bases, and 9 bases had no gene match. As DNA, the CDR3 is TGTGCCAGCAGCGGCCACGGGACAGCGAGTTCACCCCTCCACTTT. Translation gives CASSGHGTASSPLHF.

The rearrangement links TRBV5-4 to TRBJ2-3; tentatively, D is TRBD1 (5 bases). Trimming stripped 4 bases from V and 4 bases from J, with 13 bases between. Germline V gene lookup returns CDR1 SGHNT and CDR2 YYREEE (reference sequence). This CDR3 spans 14 amino acids. CDR3 bases: TGTGCCAGCAGCGTAGACAGCCAGGCAGATACGCAGTATTTT. It is translated as CASSVDSQADTQYF.

Regarding this clone: At one end, the junction sequence differs from germline, possibly due to a read error. The J gene is TRBJ2-5, the V gene TRBV29-1, with D perhaps TRBD1 (6 bases). Germline loops: CDR1 SQVTM, CDR2 ANQGSEA. This CDR3 has 16 residues. The CDR3 nucleotides read TGCAGCGTTGAAGAGCCCGGGACAACGAAGGAAGAAACCCAGTACTTC. Protein product: CSVEEPGTTKEETQYF.

The V call is TRBV6-6, the J call TRBJ1-2; possibly TRBD1 for D (5 bases). This CDR3 spans 14 amino acids. Per the germline V gene, CDR1 is MNHNY and CDR2 is SVGAGI (reference sequence). The ends were cut back, 2 bases at V and 5 bases at J, with 12 bases in the middle. The CDR3 is CASSYQTGGYGYTF. CDR3 coding DNA: TGTGCCAGCAGTTACCAGACCGGGGGATATGGCTACACCTTC.

V gene TRBV5-4 combines with J gene TRBJ2-3; 11 nucleotides align to TRBD2. V lost 4 bases and J lost 2; bases outside the gene matches: 6. There are 16 residues in the CDR3. Germline CDR1 and CDR2: SGHNT and YYREEE (reference sequence). The CDR3 DNA follows: TGTGCCAGCAGCGCTCGACTAGCGGGGACCACAGATACGCAGTATTTT. This translates into CASSARLAGTTDTQYF.

The chain recombines TRBV18 with TRBJ2-2; maybe TRBD1 (5 bases). Per germline, CDR1 KGHSH and CDR2 LQKENI. Trimming left V 6 bases short and J 4 bases short, with 15 bases between. The CDR3 extends over 15 amino acids. CDR3 DNA sequence: TGTGCCAGCTCCCTCGGGCAGGGATTCACCGGGGAGCTGTTTTTT. Its protein product is CASSLGQGFTGELFF.

V and J are TRBV5-4 and TRBJ2-1; TRBD1 agrees at 12 bases. Unmatched junction bases numbered 5, after V lost 4 bases and J lost 6 bases. The germline V gene encodes CDR1 SGHNT and CDR2 YYREEE (reference sequence). The CDR3 has 15 amino acids. The CDR3, as DNA: TGTGCCAGCAGCCGAGGGACAGGGGGCTTCAATGAGCAGTTCTTC. Its protein is CASSRGTGGFNEQFF.

V and J are TRBV9 and TRBJ2-1; D perhaps matches TRBD1 (5 bases). The CDR3 has 14 amino acids. Trimming took 3 bases from V and 2 from J, leaving 9 bases between them. Germline CDR1 is SGDLS and CDR2 is YYNGEE. CDR3 nucleotide sequence: TGTGCCAGCAGCGAGTCAGGGACCTACAATGAGCAGTTCTTC. Its protein product is CASSESGTYNEQFF.

This chain links TRBV7-9 with TRBJ2-7; TRBD1 matches at 8 bases. Germline values: CDR1 SEHNR, CDR2 FQNEAQ (reference sequence). This CDR3 spans 14 amino acids. With V trimmed by 6 bases and J by 2 bases, 6 bases remained unmatched. The CDR3 DNA reads TGTGCCAGCAGACACGACAGGGGCACCTACGAGCAGTACTTC. Amino acids: CASRHDRGTYEQYF.

The chain couples TRBV4-2 to TRBJ1-2, with D perhaps matching TRBD1 (5 bases). V lost 1 base, J lost 7 bases, and 10 bases lay in between. Germline V lookup: CDR1 LGHNA, CDR2 YNFKEQ. This CDR3 has 13 residues. The CDR3 nucleotides are TGTGCCAGCAGCCAAGGGGGGGGATCTGGCTACACCTTC. Its protein product is CASSQGGGSGYTF.

The chain uses TRBV9 and TRBJ1-2; TRBD1 might be the D (5 bases). Trimming removed 4 bases from V and 0 bases from J, with 10 bases in between. Germline assignment: CDR1 SGDLS and CDR2 YYNGEE. The CDR3 has 14 amino acids. The CDR3 region is CASSPRVPNYGYTF. The CDR3 DNA follows: TGTGCCAGCAGCCCCAGGGTCCCTAACTATGGCTACACCTTC.

V usage is TRBV6-5 and J usage is TRBJ2-1; tentative D call: TRBD2 (6 bases). The CDR3 extends over 15 amino acids. Germline values: CDR1 MNHEY, CDR2 SVGAGI. Trimming removed 6 bases at V and 1 base at J, with 13 bases between. CDR3 sequence: CASRGGYSSYNEQFF. The DNA for the CDR3 is TGTGCCAGCAGGGGAGGTTATTCATCCTACAATGAGCAGTTCTTC.